The 24 T cell receptor beta chains below were found in one sample sequenced in a study of T cell changes during pregnancy in multiple sclerosis. Profiled with immunoSEQ multiplex PCR; TCRdb holds only in-frame clones, not every one. This sample has roughly 45,000 clones; about 87% occur once, and the top ten carry 0.95% to 1.5%. This specimen was CD4+ T cells from peripheral blood mononuclear cells, taken in the second trimester of pregnancy. Every receptor here comes from a female donor with multiple sclerosis, enrolled in a pregnancy study.

The chain combines TRBV5-1 with TRBJ2-3; 7 bases match TRBD2. J gave up 6 bases and V 3 bases, and 13 bases lay outside the gene matches. CDR3 length equals 16 residues. CDR1 and CDR2 (germline): SGHRS, YFSETQ. The CDR3 DNA follows: TGCGCCAGCAGCTGGTGGGCCGGGAGGCAACCGGATACGCAGTATTTT. It yields the protein CASSWWAGRQPDTQYF.

The chain links TRBV6-4 to TRBJ1-1; the D is unclear. The ends were cut back, 2 bases at V and 0 bases at J, with 7 bases in the middle. The CDR3 is made up of 14 amino acids. The germline V gene has CDR1 MRHNA and CDR2 SNTAGT. The CDR3 reads CASSDNSLNTEAFF. The CDR3 DNA follows: TGTGCCAGCAGTGACAACAGTCTGAACACTGAAGCTTTCTTT.

The V call is TRBV11-3, the J call TRBJ2-1, with TRBD2 identical over 9 bases. Germline V gene lookup returns CDR1 SGHNT and CDR2 YENEEA. V lost 0 bases, J lost 6 bases, and 3 bases stayed unmatched. This CDR3 region has 15 residues. CDR3 coding DNA: TGTGCCAGCAGCTTAGAGCTAGCGGGGTCCAATGAGCAGTTCTTC. Its translation: CASSLELAGSNEQFF. Full variable domain (rest looked up from reference TRBV11-3 and TRBJ2-1): EAGVVQSPRYKIIEKKQPVAFWCNPISGHNTLYWYLQNLGQGPELLIRYENEEAVDDSQLPKDRFSAERLKGVDSTLKIQPAELGDSAVYLCASSLELAGSNEQFFGPGTRLTVL.

V is TRBV2 and J is TRBJ1-5; 9 bases are a match to TRBD1. V gave up 6 bases and J gave up 4 bases; unmatched junction bases: 4. Germline loops: CDR1 SNHLY, CDR2 FYNNEI. CDR3 length: 14 residues. This CDR3 is CASSGQGINQPQHF. DNA for the CDR3: TGTGCCAGCAGCGGACAGGGGATAAATCAGCCCCAGCATTTT.

CDR3 in amino acids: CASSRGTSSLEQYF. CDR3 sequence (DNA): TGCGCCAGCAGCCGAGGGACTAGTTCCCTTGAGCAGTACTTC. The genes are TRBV5-1 and TRBJ2-7; 8 bases line up with TRBD2. The CDR3 is 14 residues long. Germline loops: CDR1 SGHRS, CDR2 YFSETQ. V lost 4 bases and J lost 7; bases outside the gene matches: 10.

V usage is TRBV7-8 and J usage is TRBJ1-5, with D maybe TRBD1 (6 bases). This CDR3 region has 15 residues. V lost 2 bases, J lost 5 bases, and 13 bases lay in between. CDR1 and CDR2 from the germline V gene are SGHVS and FQNEAQ. For the CDR3, the DNA is TGTGCCAGCAGCTTATTGGGGGCAGGGGATCAGCCCCAGCATTTT. Translated: CASSLLGAGDQPQHF.

The chain joins TRBV28 to TRBJ2-7; tentatively, D is TRBD2 (6 bases). The CDR3 runs to 12 residues. Germline loops: CDR1 MDHEN, CDR2 SYDVKM. With 8 bases removed from V and 3 bases from J, the gap between germline ends came to 11 bases. CDR3 DNA: TGTGCCAGCTGGGAGGAGGGCTACGAGCAGTACTTC. Its translation: CASWEEGYEQYF.

This sequence joins TRBV7-6 and TRBJ2-7; the D is unclear. The V gene lost 3 bases and the J gene lost 4 bases, with 10 bases spanning the gap. The CDR3 length is 13 residues. Germline-derived CDR1 and CDR2 are SGHVS and FNYEAQ. DNA for the CDR3: TGTGCCAGCAGCTTCGGGTCTGAATACGAGCAGTACTTC. This codes for CASSFGSEYEQYF. The whole variable domain, filled in from reference TRBV7-6 and TRBJ2-7, reads GAGVSQSPRYKVTKRGQDVALRCDPISGHVSLYWYRQALGQGPEFLTYFNYEAQQDKSGLPNDRFSAERPEGSISTLTIQRTEQRDSAMYRCASSFGSEYEQYFGPGTRLTVT.

J is TRBJ1-5 and V is TRBV28, with TRBD1 as a possible D gene (6 bases). The ends were cut back, 1 base at V and 7 bases at J, with 11 bases in the middle. CDR3 length: 14 residues. CDR1 is MDHEN and CDR2 is SYDVKM in the germline V gene. The DNA of the CDR3 is TGTGCCAGCAGTTTATCAGGGGAAGGCCAGCCCCAGCATTTT. Protein product: CASSLSGEGQPQHF. Complete variable domain (other parts from reference TRBV28 and TRBJ1-5): DVKVTQSSRYLVKRTGEKVFLECVQDMDHENMFWYRQDPGLGLRLIYFSYDVKMKEKGDIPEGYSVSREKKERFSLILESASTNQTSMYLCASSLSGEGQPQHFGDGTRLSIL.

The V gene is TRBV28, the J gene TRBJ1-4, with 7 bases fitting TRBD1. The V gene's germline CDR1 is MDHEN and CDR2 SYDVKM. The CDR3 totals 15 residues. J lost 7 bases, V lost 5 bases, and 10 bases had no gene match. CDR3 residues: CASSPITGVGEKLFF. In nucleotides, the CDR3 is TGTGCCAGCAGTCCGATTACAGGGGTTGGTGAAAAACTGTTTTTT.

CDR3 DNA sequence: TGTGCCTCCTACTCGGGGGGGACCTACAATGAGCAGTTCTTC. It encodes CASYSGGTYNEQFF. The V and J genes are TRBV28 and TRBJ2-1, with 8 bases lining up with TRBD2. Trimming cost V 11 bases and J 2 bases; bases outside gene matches: 8. The CDR3 sequence is 14 residues long. Germline V CDR1 and CDR2: MDHEN, SYDVKM.

The chain employs TRBV5-6 and TRBJ2-6; 7 nucleotides match TRBD2. The CDR3 contains 16 residues. Germline CDR1 and CDR2: SGHDT and YYEEEE. The J segment lost 0 bases and the V segment lost 4 bases, leaving 4 bases of the junction unmatched. In nucleotides, the CDR3 is TGTGCCAGCAGCCTGGGGAGGGGCTCTGGGGCCAACGTCCTGACTTTC. Protein: CASSLGRGSGANVLTF.

The chain is built from TRBV25-1 and TRBJ2-7; 8 positions match TRBD2. Trimming at V came to 8 bases and at J to 4 bases, leaving 10 bases not matched to a gene. In germline, CDR1 is MGHDK, CDR2 SYGVNS. The CDR3 loop spans 14 amino acids. The CDR3 bases are TGTGCCAGCGCCCTAGCGGGCGGGAGTTACGAGCAGTACTTC. Its protein is CASALAGGSYEQYF.

This chain uses TRBV29-1 with TRBJ2-3, with 8 nucleotides matching TRBD2. CDR3 size: 14 residues. Trimming cost V 7 bases and J 1 base; bases outside gene matches: 7. The V gene's germline CDR1 is SQVTM and CDR2 ANQGSEA. CDR3 nucleotides: TGCAGCGCCAATGGGCGGGGGGGCACAGATACGCAGTATTTT. Residues: CSANGRGGTDTQYF.

V usage is TRBV2 and J usage is TRBJ2-1, with D hard to call. Germline CDR1 SNHLY, CDR2 FYNNEI. This CDR3 has 11 residues. V was shortened by 3 bases and J by 7 bases, with 4 bases between the two germline ends. The CDR3 loop reads CASSEENEQFF. Here the CDR3 DNA reads TGTGCCAGCAGTGAGGAGAATGAGCAGTTCTTC. Full variable domain (missing parts from reference TRBV2 and TRBJ2-1): EPEVTQTPSHQVTQMGQEVILRCVPISNHLYFYWYRQILGQKVEFLVSFYNNEISEKSEIFDDQFSVERPDGSNFTLKIRSTKLEDSAMYFCASSEENEQFFGPGTRLTVL.

This rearrangement joins TRBV9 to TRBJ2-7; 7 bases are shared with TRBD1. Germline CDR1 and CDR2: SGDLS and YYNGEE. The CDR3 spans 14 residues. V shed 3 bases and J 2 bases; nucleotides not matched to a gene: 5. The chain's CDR3 is CASSATGTTYEQYF. In DNA form, the CDR3 reads TGTGCCAGCAGCGCGACAGGGACGACCTACGAGCAGTACTTC.

The V gene is TRBV5-6, the J gene TRBJ1-5; 7 bases agree with TRBD1. J lost 7 bases, V lost 3 bases, and 13 bases had no gene match. Germline V gives CDR1 SGHDT, CDR2 YYEEEE. This CDR3 region has 16 residues. The CDR3 region has the DNA TGTGCCAGCAGCTACTCACGGGACAGATTTTCCCAGCCCCAGCATTTT. This gives the protein CASSYSRDRFSQPQHF.

V gene TRBV5-8 combines with J gene TRBJ2-6; 8 bases match TRBD2. The CDR3 is 17 residues long. Germline V CDR1 and CDR2: SGHTS, YDEGEE. V shed 4 bases, J shed 0 bases, and the junction held 6 bases outside the gene matches. The CDR3 nucleotides are TGTGCCAGCAGCCGGAGGAGCGGGGGCTCTGGGGCCAACGTCCTGACTTTC. Its translation: CASSRRSGGSGANVLTF.

This clone appeared a few times. J is TRBJ2-7 and V is TRBV6-1; perhaps TRBD2 as D (5 bases). Germline loops: CDR1 MNHNS, CDR2 SASEGT. V gave up 5 bases and J gave up 1 base, with 12 bases separating them. This CDR3 is built from 14 residues. The CDR3 loop is CASSREGRSYEQYF. The CDR3 DNA reads as TGTGCCAGCAGTAGAGAGGGTAGGTCCTACGAGCAGTACTTC.

The chain is built from TRBV19 and TRBJ2-1, with D perhaps TRBD2 (6 bases). The V gene lost 5 bases and the J gene lost 5 bases, with 19 bases spanning the gap. The germline V gene has CDR1 LNHDA and CDR2 SQIVND (reference sequence). The CDR3 is made up of 16 amino acids. CDR3 DNA sequence: TGTGCCAGTAGTCTCTCGGAGGGCGCTAGCCACAATGAGCAGTTCTTC. Its protein is CASSLSEGASHNEQFF.

This clone has more than one count but fewer than ten. The chain combines TRBV6-6 with TRBJ1-6, with TRBD1 matching over 9 bases. The germline CDR1 and CDR2 sequences are MNHNY and SVGAGI (reference sequence). The CDR3 is made up of 14 amino acids. V was pared by 5 bases and J by 10 bases, with 6 bases of the junction left unmatched. As DNA, the CDR3 is TGTGCCAGCAGTGGGGACAGGGTAGGATCACCCCTCCACTTT. This encodes CASSGDRVGSPLHF.

The chain recombines TRBV20-1 with TRBJ2-3; D is undetermined. CDR1 DFQATT and CDR2 SNEGSKA come from the germline V gene (reference sequence). Trimming shortened V by 3 bases and J by 1 base, and 2 bases separated the two germline ends. There are 11 residues in the CDR3. The CDR3 DNA reads as TGCAGTGCTAGCGGCACAGATACGCAGTATTTT. It specifies CSASGTDTQYF.

V and J are TRBV2 and TRBJ1-2, with D perhaps matching TRBD1 (6 bases). The CDR3 spans 13 residues. The germline V and J ends were trimmed by 11 bases and 4 bases, with 17 bases remaining between them. Germline V gene sequence: CDR1 SNHLY, CDR2 FYNNEI. The CDR3 sequence is CARREGQSYGYTF. The CDR3, as DNA: TGTGCCCGTCGGGAAGGACAGAGCTATGGCTACACCTTC. Full variable domain (rest looked up from reference TRBV2 and TRBJ1-2): EPEVTQTPSHQVTQMGQEVILRCVPISNHLYFYWYRQILGQKVEFLVSFYNNEISEKSEIFDDQFSVERPDGSNFTLKIRSTKLEDSAMYFCARREGQSYGYTFGSGTRLTVV.

V usage is TRBV4-3 and J usage is TRBJ2-5, with 13 bases fitting TRBD2. Near its end, the DNA agrees better with TRBJ2-7, so the J call may be wrong. Looked up from germline, CDR1 is LGHNA and CDR2 is YSLEER. This CDR3 spans 16 amino acids. CDR3 DNA sequence: TGCGCCAGCAGCCAGGAAACTAGCGGGGGGGATTACGAGCAGTACTTC. Amino acids: CASSQETSGGDYEQYF.